A single sample is the source of the 9 T cell receptor beta chains below, sequenced in a study of T cells in Graves' hyperthyroidism and ophthalmopathy. TCR beta CDR3 region amplification was performed from RNA transcripts. A first-round RT-PCR of the TCR CDR3 used the HTBI primer set. TCRdb passed the multiplex PCR reads through MiXCR, listing each CDR3 protein once. This sample has under 400,000 distinct CDR3 sequences; 15% to 20% occur once, and the top ten carry about 53%. The sequenced sample consisted of blood. These receptors came from a woman aged 45-60 years with Graves' hyperthyroidism.

V gene TRBV5-1 combines with J gene TRBJ1-2, with TRBD1 as a possible D gene (6 bases). The CDR3 runs to 15 residues. V was pared by 4 bases and J by 8 bases, with 21 bases between. CDR1 is SGHRS and CDR2 is YFSETQ in the germline V gene. The CDR3 protein is CASSDGRGGSGGYTF. In DNA, the CDR3 is TGCGCCAGCAGCGATGGCAGGGGCGGTTCGGGAGGCTACACCTTC.

There are many counts of this clonotype. The V and J genes are TRBV6-1 and TRBJ1-4, with 8 bases that match TRBD1. Germline V gives CDR1 MNHNS, CDR2 SASEGT. This CDR3 region has 14 residues. The junction had 6 bases not matched to a gene; V was cut back by 4 bases and J by 8 bases. CDR3 residues: CASSGRGQGEKLFF. The CDR3 DNA reads TGTGCCAGCAGTGGCAGGGGGCAAGGGGAAAAACTGTTTTTT.

In DNA form, the CDR3 reads TGCGCCAGCAGCCAGGCCCTCGGAGATACGCAGTATTTT. This translates into CASSQALGDTQYF. V and J are TRBV4-1 and TRBJ2-3; D remains unclear. V was cut by 3 bases and J by 5 bases, with 9 bases left in between. CDR1 is MGHRA, CDR2 YSYEKL, per germline. This CDR3 spans 13 amino acids.

Here the CDR3 DNA reads TGTGCCAGCCTAAAGGAAACAGGGGGCGATGGCAATCAGCCCCAGCATTTT. This gives the protein CASLKETGGDGNQPQHF. The genes are TRBV6-1 and TRBJ1-5, with 9 bases fitting TRBD1. The V and J ends lost 8 bases and 2 bases, in that order; junction bases with no gene match: 13. The CDR3 runs 17 residues. The V gene's germline CDR1 is MNHNS and CDR2 SASEGT.

This clonotype was recorded a few times. V and J are TRBV11-2 and TRBJ2-3; D ambiguous. V gave up 3 bases and J gave up 6 bases, with 10 bases separating them. CDR1 is SGHAT and CDR2 is FQNNGV in the germline V gene. This CDR3 spans 13 amino acids. CDR3 protein: CASSLLRKDTQYF. CDR3 DNA sequence: TGTGCCAGCAGCTTGTTAAGGAAGGATACGCAGTATTTT.

V and J are TRBV7-3 and TRBJ2-4; D unclear. Germline CDR1 reads SGHTA; CDR2 reads FQGTGA. Between the trimmed V and J ends, which lost 5 bases and 0 bases, there was a span of 17 bases. The CDR3 spans 17 residues. CDR3 DNA sequence: TGTGCCAGCAGCCTTCAATTCGAGACCCTAGCCAAAAACATTCAGTACTTC. Translating gives CASSLQFETLAKNIQYF.

V and J are TRBV7-3 and TRBJ2-7, with a possible D match to TRBD2 (6 bases). Deletions cut 5 bases from V and 4 bases from J, with 21 bases between. The CDR3 is made up of 16 amino acids. The germline V gene has CDR1 SGHTA and CDR2 FQGTGA. CDR3 coding DNA: TGTGCCAGCAGCATAATAGACCTAGCGACCTTTTACGAGCAGTACTTC. Translating gives CASSIIDLATFYEQYF.

Only a few counts were recorded for this clonotype. The J gene is TRBJ2-7, the V gene TRBV7-9; 9 bases are shared with TRBD1. J was trimmed by 3 bases and V by 6 bases; bases with no gene match: 6. CDR3 length: 14 residues. Germline values: CDR1 SEHNR, CDR2 FQNEAQ (reference sequence). The CDR3 here is CASSNGQGIYEQYF. CDR3 sequence (DNA): TGTGCCAGCAGTAATGGACAGGGGATCTACGAGCAGTACTTC. The variable domain in full, with the rest retrieved from reference TRBV7-9 and TRBJ2-7, is DTGVSQNPRHKITKRGQNVTFRCDPISEHNRLYWYRQTLGQGPEFLTYFQNEAQLEKSRLLSDRFSAERPKGSFSTLEIQRTEQGDSAMYLCASSNGQGIYEQYFGPGTRLTVT.

This clonotype is a singleton in its sample. The V call is TRBV24-1, the J call TRBJ2-5, with 8 bases matching TRBD1. Germline assignment: CDR1 KGHDR and CDR2 SFDVKD. V was pared by 4 bases and J by 5 bases, with 5 bases of the junction left unmatched. This CDR3 is 14 amino acids long. Here the CDR3 reads CATSDPRGLETQYF. As DNA, the CDR3 is TGTGCCACCAGTGACCCCAGGGGGCTGGAGACCCAGTACTTC.